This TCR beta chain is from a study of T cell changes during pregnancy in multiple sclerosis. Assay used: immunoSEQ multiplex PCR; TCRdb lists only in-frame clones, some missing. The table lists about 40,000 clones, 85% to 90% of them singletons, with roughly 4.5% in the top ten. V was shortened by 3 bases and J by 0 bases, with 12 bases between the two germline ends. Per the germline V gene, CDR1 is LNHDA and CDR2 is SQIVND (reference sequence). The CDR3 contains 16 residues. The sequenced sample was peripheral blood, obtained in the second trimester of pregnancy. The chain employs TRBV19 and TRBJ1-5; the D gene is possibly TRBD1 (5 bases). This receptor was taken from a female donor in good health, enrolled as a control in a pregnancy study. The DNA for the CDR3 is TGTGCCAGTAGTATTAGGACAACGTATAGCAATCAGCCCCAGCATTTT. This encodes CASSIRTTYSNQPQHF.